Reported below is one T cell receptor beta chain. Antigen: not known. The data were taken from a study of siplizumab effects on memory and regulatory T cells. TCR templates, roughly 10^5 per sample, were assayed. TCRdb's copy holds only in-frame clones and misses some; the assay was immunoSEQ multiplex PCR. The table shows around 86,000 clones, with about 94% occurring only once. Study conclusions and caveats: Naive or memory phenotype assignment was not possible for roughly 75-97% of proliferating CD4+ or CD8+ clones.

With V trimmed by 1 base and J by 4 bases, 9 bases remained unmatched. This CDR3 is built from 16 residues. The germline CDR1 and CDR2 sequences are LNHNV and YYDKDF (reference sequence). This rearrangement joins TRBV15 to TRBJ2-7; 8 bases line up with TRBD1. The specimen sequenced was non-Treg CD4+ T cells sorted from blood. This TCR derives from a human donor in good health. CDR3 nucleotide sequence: TGTGCCACCAGCAGAGGGTACCAGGGGGCGAGATACGAGCAGTACTTC. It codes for CATSRGYQGARYEQYF.